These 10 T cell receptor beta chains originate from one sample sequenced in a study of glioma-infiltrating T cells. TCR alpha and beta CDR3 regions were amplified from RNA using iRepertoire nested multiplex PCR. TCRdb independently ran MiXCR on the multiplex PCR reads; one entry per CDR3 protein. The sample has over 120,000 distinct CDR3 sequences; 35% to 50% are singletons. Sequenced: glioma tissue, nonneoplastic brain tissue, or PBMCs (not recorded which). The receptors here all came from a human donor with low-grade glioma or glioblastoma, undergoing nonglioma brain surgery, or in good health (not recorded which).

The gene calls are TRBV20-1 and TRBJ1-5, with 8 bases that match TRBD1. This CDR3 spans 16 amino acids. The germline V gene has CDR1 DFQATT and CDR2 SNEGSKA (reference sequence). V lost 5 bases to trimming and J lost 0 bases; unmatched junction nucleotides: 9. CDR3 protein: CSARTGPRSSNQPQHF. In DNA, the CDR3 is TGCAGTGCTCGGACAGGGCCCCGTTCTAGCAATCAGCCCCAGCATTTT.

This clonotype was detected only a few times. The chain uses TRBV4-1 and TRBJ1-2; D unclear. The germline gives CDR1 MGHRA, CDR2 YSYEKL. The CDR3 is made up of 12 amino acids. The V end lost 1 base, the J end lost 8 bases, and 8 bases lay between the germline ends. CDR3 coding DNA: TGCGCCAGCAGCCAAGTGGCGAGCGGCTACACCTTC. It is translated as CASSQVASGYTF.

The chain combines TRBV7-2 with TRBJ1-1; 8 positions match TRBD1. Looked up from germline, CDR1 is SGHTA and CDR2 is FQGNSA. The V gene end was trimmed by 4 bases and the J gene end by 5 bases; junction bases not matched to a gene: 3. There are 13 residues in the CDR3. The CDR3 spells CASSYRQGTEAFF. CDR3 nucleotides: TGTGCCAGCAGCTATAGACAGGGGACTGAAGCTTTCTTT.

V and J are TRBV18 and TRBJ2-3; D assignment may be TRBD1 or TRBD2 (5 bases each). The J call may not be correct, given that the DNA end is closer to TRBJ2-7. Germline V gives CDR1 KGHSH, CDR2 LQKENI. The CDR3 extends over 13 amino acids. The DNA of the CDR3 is TGTGCCAGCTCACTGAATGGGGACCACGAGCAGTACTTC. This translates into CASSLNGDHEQYF.

CDR3 DNA sequence: TGTGCCAGCAGTGCCCGTTTTAAAGATACGCAGTATTTT. Translation gives CASSARFKDTQYF. This chain connects TRBV6-5 to TRBJ2-3; no reliable D call. Germline loops: CDR1 MNHEY, CDR2 SVGAGI. This CDR3 region has 13 residues. The ends were cut back, 5 bases at V and 5 bases at J, with 11 bases in the middle.

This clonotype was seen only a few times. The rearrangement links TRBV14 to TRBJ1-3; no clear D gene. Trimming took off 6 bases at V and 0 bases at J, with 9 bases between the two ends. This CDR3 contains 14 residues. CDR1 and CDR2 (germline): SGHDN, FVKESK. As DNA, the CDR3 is TGTGCCAGCAGGCCCGGCACCTCTGGAAACACCATATATTTT. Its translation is CASRPGTSGNTIYF.

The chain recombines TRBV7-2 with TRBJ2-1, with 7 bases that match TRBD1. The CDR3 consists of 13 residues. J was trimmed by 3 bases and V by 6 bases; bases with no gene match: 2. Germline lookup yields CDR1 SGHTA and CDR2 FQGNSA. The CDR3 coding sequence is TGTGCCAGCAGGAACAGGGGCTACAATGAGCAGTTCTTC. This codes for CASRNRGYNEQFF.

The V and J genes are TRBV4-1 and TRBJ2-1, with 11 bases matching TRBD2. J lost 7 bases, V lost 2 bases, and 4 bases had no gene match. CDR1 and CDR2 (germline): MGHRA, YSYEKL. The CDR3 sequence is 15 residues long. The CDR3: CASSQTSGRGNEQFF. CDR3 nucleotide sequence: TGCGCCAGCAGCCAAACTAGCGGGAGAGGGAATGAGCAGTTCTTC.

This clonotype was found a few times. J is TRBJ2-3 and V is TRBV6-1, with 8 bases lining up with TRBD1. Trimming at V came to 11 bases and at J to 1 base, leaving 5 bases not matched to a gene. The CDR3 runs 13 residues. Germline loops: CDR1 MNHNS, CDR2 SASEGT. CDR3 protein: CASTGGRTDTQYF. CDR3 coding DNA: TGTGCCTCAACAGGGGGTCGCACAGATACGCAGTATTTT.

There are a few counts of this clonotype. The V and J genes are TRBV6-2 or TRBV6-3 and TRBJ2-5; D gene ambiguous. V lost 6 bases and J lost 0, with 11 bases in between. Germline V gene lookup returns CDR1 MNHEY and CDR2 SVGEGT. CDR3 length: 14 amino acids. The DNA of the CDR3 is TGTGCCAGCAGAAAGAGCCCAAACCAAGAGACCCAGTACTTC. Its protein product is CASRKSPNQETQYF.